This is a list of T cell receptor beta chains from one sample in a study of OX40 agonist ivuxolimab in advanced cancers. Clones were read by immunoSEQ multiplex PCR, and TCRdb kept only the in-frame ones, dropping some. The data show approximately 12,000 clones, with approximately 70% seen just once and approximately 10% held by the top ten. The sequences come from CD4+ or CD8+ T cells sorted from blood, collected in a trial of the OX40 agonist ivuxolimab. These receptors came from an adult with an advanced solid tumor such as melanoma, head and neck, liver or kidney cancer. Each CDR3 is given with its conserved first and last residue. A D gene is named only where the DNA matches it firmly. The size of a clone is reported for some rows only, either as once, few or many, or as a class for expanded clones.

v_call,j_call,d_call,clone_size,cdr3_aa,cdr3_nt
TRBV11-2,TRBJ1-1,-,-,CASSLVGFGVMNTEAFF,TGTGCCAGCAGCTTAGTAGGGTTCGGGGTAATGAACACTGAAGCTTTCTTT
TRBV4-3,TRBJ2-1,-,-,CASSQVSGSSYNEQFF,TGCGCCAGCAGCCAAGTATCCGGGAGCTCCTACAATGAGCAGTTCTTC
TRBV18,TRBJ2-7,TRBD1,-,CASSPGRDRPSYEQYF,TGTGCCAGCTCACCAGGACGGGACAGGCCTTCCTACGAGCAGTACTTC
TRBV7-9,TRBJ2-7,-,-,CASSWTQGLGEQYF,TGTGCCAGCAGCTGGACACAGGGTTTGGGCGAGCAGTACTTC
TRBV7-9,TRBJ1-2,-,medium-sized,CASSSSRGDQAYGYTF,TGTGCCAGCAGCTCCAGCAGAGGGGACCAGGCCTATGGCTACACCTTC
TRBV13,TRBJ2-7,-,-,CASSFSWGEQYF,TGTGCCAGCAGCTTTTCATGGGGCGAGCAGTACTTC
TRBV6-5,TRBJ2-1,TRBD2,medium-sized,CASSSSGQQFF,TGTGCCAGCAGCTCTAGCGGACAGCAGTTCTTC
TRBV9,TRBJ2-3,TRBD2,-,CASSRDGVAGPVNTQYF,TGTGCCAGCAGCAGAGATGGTGTAGCGGGACCTGTGAATACGCAGTATTTT
TRBV5-6,TRBJ2-3,TRBD2,-,CASSGRLAGAPDTQYF,TGTGCCAGCAGCGGGAGACTAGCGGGGGCCCCAGATACGCAGTATTTT
TRBV29-1,TRBJ2-5,-,-,CSVARGDVQETQYF,TGCAGCGTTGCCAGGGGCGATGTTCAAGAGACCCAGTACTTC
TRBV7-9,TRBJ2-3,-,-,CASSLVGSTDTQYF,TGTGCCAGCAGCTTAGTAGGGTCCACAGATACGCAGTATTTT
TRBV7-9,TRBJ2-3,TRBD2,-,CASSSGTSGGADTQYF,TGTGCCAGCAGCTCCGGGACTAGCGGGGGGGCGGATACGCAGTATTTT
TRBV27,TRBJ2-7,-,-,CASSPGTGLEQYF,TGTGCCAGCAGTCCAGGGACCGGTTTGGAGCAGTACTTC
TRBV29-1,TRBJ1-1,-,medium-sized,CSVEFLGEAFF,TGCAGCGTTGAATTTCTGGGAGAAGCTTTCTTT
TRBV7-6,TRBJ1-2,TRBD1,-,CASSLNQGAAGYTF,TGTGCCAGCAGCCTGAACCAGGGGGCGGCGGGCTACACCTTC
TRBV7-9,TRBJ1-1,-,-,CASSQQNTEAFF,TGTGCCAGCAGCCAACAGAACACTGAAGCTTTCTTT
TRBV6-1,TRBJ2-2,-,few,CASSEGAGQTGELFF,TGTGCCAGCAGTGAAGGGGCAGGTCAGACGGGGGAGCTGTTTTTT
TRBV6-5,TRBJ2-1,-,few,CASSYSRGAGYNEQFF,TGTGCCAGCAGTTACTCTCGGGGTGCGGGGTACAATGAGCAGTTCTTC
TRBV19,TRBJ2-1,TRBD2,once,CASSILAGGLNEQFF,TGTGCCAGTAGTATACTAGCGGGGGGGCTTAATGAGCAGTTCTTC
TRBV7-9,TRBJ2-3,-,-,CASSPSQRTDTQYF,TGTGCCAGCAGCCCGAGCCAGCGGACAGATACGCAGTATTTT
TRBV9,TRBJ1-2,-,-,CASSETARGYTF,TGTGCCAGCAGCGAGACCGCGAGAGGCTACACCTTC
TRBV6-6,TRBJ2-7,-,-,CASSFGPYEQYF,TGTGCCAGCAGTTTCGGCCCCTACGAGCAGTACTTC
TRBV27,TRBJ2-2,TRBD2,-,CASSLGAGGPPTGELFF,TGTGCCAGCAGTTTAGGGGCGGGGGGGCCCCCCACCGGGGAGCTGTTTTTT
TRBV28,TRBJ2-1,-,-,CASSSRTYPSSYNEQFF,TGTGCCAGCAGTTCCCGCACATATCCGAGCTCCTACAATGAGCAGTTCTTC
TRBV5-6,TRBJ2-5,-,-,CASSYQETQYF,TGTGCCAGCAGCTACCAAGAGACCCAGTACTTC
TRBV19,TRBJ2-1,TRBD2,few,CASSIGASGSLYNEQFF,TGTGCCAGTAGTATAGGGGCTAGCGGGAGCCTCTACAATGAGCAGTTCTTC
TRBV28,TRBJ2-2,-,few,CASSITTSPYTGELFF,TGTGCCAGCAGTATAACTACCTCGCCCTACACCGGGGAGCTGTTTTTT
TRBV5-1,TRBJ1-2,-,-,CASSLGQGIDYGYTF,TGCGCCAGCAGCTTGGGGCAGGGGATAGACTATGGCTACACCTTC
TRBV6-6,TRBJ1-4,TRBD1,-,CAAGTGDEKLFF,TGTGCCGCCGGGACAGGGGACGAAAAACTGTTTTTT
TRBV6-6,TRBJ1-2,-,medium-sized,CASSGGTAYGYTF,TGTGCCAGCAGCGGAGGGACTGCCTATGGCTACACCTTC
TRBV7-9,TRBJ2-7,-,once,CASSLAGLYEQYF,TGTGCCAGCAGCTTAGCTGGCCTATACGAGCAGTACTTC
TRBV19,TRBJ2-3,TRBD2,once,CASSVSTSGSGTDTQYF,TGTGCCAGTAGTGTCTCAACTAGCGGGAGCGGCACAGATACGCAGTATTTT
TRBV2,TRBJ2-5,-,-,CASRYDRTQYF,TGTGCCAGCAGATATGACAGGACCCAGTACTTC
TRBV6-1,TRBJ2-3,-,-,CASSFGGELYTQYF,TGTGCCAGCAGCTTTGGGGGAGAGCTATATACGCAGTATTTT
TRBV28,TRBJ2-2,TRBD2,few,CASSTSGWTGELFF,TGTGCCAGCAGTACTAGCGGGTGGACCGGGGAGCTGTTTTTT
TRBV28,TRBJ2-2,-,-,CASSATGMVGELFF,TGTGCCAGCAGTGCTACAGGGATGGTCGGGGAGCTGTTTTTT
TRBV19,TRBJ2-1,TRBD2,-,CASSTTSGGNEQFF,TGTGCCAGTAGTACGACTAGCGGAGGGAATGAGCAGTTCTTC
TRBV19,TRBJ1-1,-,-,CASSMKTSWMNTEAFF,TGTGCCAGTAGTATGAAGACCTCATGGATGAACACTGAAGCTTTCTTT
TRBV28,TRBJ1-5,-,-,CASSTGTPNQPQHF,TGTGCCAGCAGTACGGGGACACCCAATCAGCCCCAGCATTTT
TRBV7-9,TRBJ1-1,-,-,CASSLMGAEAFF,TGTGCCAGCAGCTTAATGGGGGCTGAAGCTTTCTTT
TRBV2,TRBJ1-2,-,few,CASSEDTRQDDYGYTF,TGTGCCAGCAGTGAAGACACGAGACAGGACGACTATGGCTACACCTTC
TRBV5-1,TRBJ1-1,-,-,CASSFPQENTEAFF,TGCGCCAGCAGCTTCCCCCAGGAGAACACTGAAGCTTTCTTT
TRBV5-6,TRBJ2-1,-,-,CASSPAGTEQFF,TGTGCCAGCAGCCCTGCGGGTACTGAGCAGTTCTTC
TRBV28,TRBJ2-5,-,few,CASSLIRDRQETQYF,TGTGCCAGCAGTTTGATTCGGGATAGACAAGAGACCCAGTACTTC
TRBV7-9,TRBJ2-5,TRBD2,-,CASSSGLAGMQETQYF,TGTGCCAGCAGCTCGGGACTAGCGGGGATGCAAGAGACCCAGTACTTC
TRBV10-3,TRBJ1-6,TRBD1,-,CASSEMVGTGASPLHF,TGTGCCAGCAGTGAAATGGTTGGGACAGGGGCCTCACCCCTCCACTTT
TRBV5-1,TRBJ1-5,TRBD1,few,CASSLGPGQGRFQPQHF,TGCGCCAGCAGCCTGGGACCGGGACAGGGAAGGTTTCAGCCCCAGCATTTT
TRBV5-1,TRBJ1-1,TRBD1,-,CASSETGDAVYIEAFF,TGCGCCAGCAGCGAAACAGGGGACGCCGTGTACATTGAAGCTTTCTTT
TRBV7-9,TRBJ2-7,-,few,CASTSSGGRLGPYEQYF,TGTGCCAGCACCTCCAGCGGTGGCAGGCTAGGACCCTACGAGCAGTACTTC
TRBV27,TRBJ2-1,-,-,CASSLLAGPYNEQFF,TGTGCCAGCAGTTTATTGGCAGGGCCCTACAATGAGCAGTTCTTC
TRBV4-1,TRBJ2-5,-,-,CASSPGPLVWTQYF,TGCGCCAGCAGCCCGGGACCGTTAGTCTGGACCCAGTACTTC
TRBV28,TRBJ2-1,-,-,CASSFRTNYNEQFF,TGTGCCAGCAGTTTCCGGACAAATTACAATGAGCAGTTCTTC
TRBV28,TRBJ1-1,TRBD1,-,CAIKTHRGGSTEAFF,TGTGCCATCAAAACCCACAGGGGGGGGAGCACTGAAGCTTTCTTT
TRBV7-9,TRBJ2-5,-,-,CASSLGTERYF,TGTGCCAGCAGCTTAGGCACGGAAAGGTACTTC
TRBV4-1,TRBJ1-1,TRBD1,-,CASSQEGAGGFTEAFF,TGCGCCAGCAGCCAAGAGGGTGCAGGGGGCTTCACTGAAGCTTTCTTT
TRBV19,TRBJ2-7,TRBD2,-,CATTGTSGRFEQYF,TGTGCCACTACGGGGACTAGCGGGAGGTTCGAGCAGTACTTC
TRBV28,TRBJ2-2,-,-,CASSPINTGELFF,TGTGCCAGCAGCCCTATAAACACCGGGGAGCTGTTTTTT
TRBV5-6,TRBJ1-5,-,-,CASSLTILNQPQHF,TGTGCCAGCAGCTTAACGATCCTTAATCAGCCCCAGCATTTT
TRBV7-6,TRBJ2-1,TRBD2,-,CASSLASGRRLNEQFF,TGTGCCAGCAGCTTAGCGAGCGGGAGGAGGTTGAATGAGCAGTTCTTC
TRBV5-1,TRBJ1-1,-,-,CASSLEAALKEAFF,TGCGCCAGCAGCTTGGAGGCAGCCTTGAAGGAAGCTTTCTTT